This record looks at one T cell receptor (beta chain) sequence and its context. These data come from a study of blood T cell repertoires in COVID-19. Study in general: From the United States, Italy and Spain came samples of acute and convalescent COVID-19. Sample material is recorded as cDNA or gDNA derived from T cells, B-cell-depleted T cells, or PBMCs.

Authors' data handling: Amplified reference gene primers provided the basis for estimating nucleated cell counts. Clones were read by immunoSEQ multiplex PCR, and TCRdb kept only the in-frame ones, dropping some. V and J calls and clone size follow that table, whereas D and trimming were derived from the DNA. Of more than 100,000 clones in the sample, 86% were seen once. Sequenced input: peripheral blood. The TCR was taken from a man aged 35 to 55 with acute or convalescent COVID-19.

The CDR3 nucleotides are TGTGCCACCAGTGATTTCATCAATGAGCAGTTCTTC. Translation: CATSDFINEQFF. This rearrangement joins TRBV24-1 to TRBJ2-1; D gene unclear. Trimming removed 1 base from V and 6 bases from J, with 3 bases in between. Per germline, CDR1 KGHDR and CDR2 SFDVKD. The CDR3 extends over 12 amino acids.